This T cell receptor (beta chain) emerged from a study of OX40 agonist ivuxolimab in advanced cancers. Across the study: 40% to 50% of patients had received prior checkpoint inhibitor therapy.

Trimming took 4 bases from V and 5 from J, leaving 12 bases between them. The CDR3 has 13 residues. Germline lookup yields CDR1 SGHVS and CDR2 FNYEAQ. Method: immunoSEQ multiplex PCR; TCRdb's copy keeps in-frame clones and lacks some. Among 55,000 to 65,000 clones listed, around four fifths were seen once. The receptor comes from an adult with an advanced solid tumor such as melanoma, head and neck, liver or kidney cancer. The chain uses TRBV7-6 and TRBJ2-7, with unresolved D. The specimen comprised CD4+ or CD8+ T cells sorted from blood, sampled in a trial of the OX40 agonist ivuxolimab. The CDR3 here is CASSSPPPDEQYF. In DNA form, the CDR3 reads TGTGCCAGCAGCTCGCCCCCTCCGGACGAGCAGTACTTC.